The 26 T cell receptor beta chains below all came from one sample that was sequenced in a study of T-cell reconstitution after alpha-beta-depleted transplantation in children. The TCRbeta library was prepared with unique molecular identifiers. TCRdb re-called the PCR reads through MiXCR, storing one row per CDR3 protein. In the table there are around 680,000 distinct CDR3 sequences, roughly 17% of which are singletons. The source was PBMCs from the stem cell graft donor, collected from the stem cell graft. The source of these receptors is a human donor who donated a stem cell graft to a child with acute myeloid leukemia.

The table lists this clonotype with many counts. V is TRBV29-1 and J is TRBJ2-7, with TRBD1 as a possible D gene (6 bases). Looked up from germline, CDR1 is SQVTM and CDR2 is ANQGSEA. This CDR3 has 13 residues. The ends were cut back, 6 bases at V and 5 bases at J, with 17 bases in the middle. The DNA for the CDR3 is TGCAGCGTCGGACCGGGACATAGCAACGAGCAGTACTTC. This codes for CSVGPGHSNEQYF.

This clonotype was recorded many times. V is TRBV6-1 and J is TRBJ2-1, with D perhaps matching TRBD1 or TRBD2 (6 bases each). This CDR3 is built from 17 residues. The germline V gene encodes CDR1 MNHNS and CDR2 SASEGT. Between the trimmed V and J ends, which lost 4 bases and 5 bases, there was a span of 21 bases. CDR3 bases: TGTGCCAGCAGTGTCCGACCAGGAGGGGGTTTAGACAATGAGCAGTTCTTC. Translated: CASSVRPGGGLDNEQFF.

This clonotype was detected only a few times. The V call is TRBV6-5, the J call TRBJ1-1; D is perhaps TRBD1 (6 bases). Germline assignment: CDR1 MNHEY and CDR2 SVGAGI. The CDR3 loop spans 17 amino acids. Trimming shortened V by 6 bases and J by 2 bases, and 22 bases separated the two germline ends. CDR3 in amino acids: CASSRQLTRGENTEAFF. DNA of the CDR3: TGTGCCAGCAGCCGACAGTTGACTAGGGGGGAAAACACTGAAGCTTTCTTT.

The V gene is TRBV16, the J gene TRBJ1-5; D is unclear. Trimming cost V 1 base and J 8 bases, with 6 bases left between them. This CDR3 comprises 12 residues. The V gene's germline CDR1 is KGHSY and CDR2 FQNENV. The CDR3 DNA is TGTGCCAGCAGCCAATTGAGGGAGCCCCAGCATTTT. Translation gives CASSQLREPQHF. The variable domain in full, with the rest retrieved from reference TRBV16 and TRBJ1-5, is GEEVAQTPKHLVRGEGQKAKLYCAPIKGHSYVFWYQQVLKNEFKFLISFQNENVFDETGMPKERFSAKCLPNSPCSLEIQATKLEDSAVYFCASSQLREPQHFGDGTRLSIL.

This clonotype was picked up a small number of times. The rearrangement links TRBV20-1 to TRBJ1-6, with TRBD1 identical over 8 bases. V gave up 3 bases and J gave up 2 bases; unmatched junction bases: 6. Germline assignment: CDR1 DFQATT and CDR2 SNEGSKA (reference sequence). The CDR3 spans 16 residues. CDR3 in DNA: TGCAGTGCTAGTCGACAGGGGTGGACCTATAATTCACCCCTCCACTTT. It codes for CSASRQGWTYNSPLHF.

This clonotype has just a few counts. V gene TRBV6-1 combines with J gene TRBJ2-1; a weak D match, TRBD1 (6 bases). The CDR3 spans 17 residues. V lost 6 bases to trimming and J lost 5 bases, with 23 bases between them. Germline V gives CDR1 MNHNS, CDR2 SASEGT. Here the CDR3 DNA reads TGTGCCAGCAGCTCTTCGCTCCTAGGGGGATACAACAATGAGCAGTTCTTC. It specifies CASSSSLLGGYNNEQFF.

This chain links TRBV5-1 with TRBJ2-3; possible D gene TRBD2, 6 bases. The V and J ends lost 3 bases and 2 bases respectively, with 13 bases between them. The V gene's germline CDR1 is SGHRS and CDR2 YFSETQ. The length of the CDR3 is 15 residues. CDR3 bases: TGCGCCAGCAGCTCCCCGGGGACTTCCACAGATACGCAGTATTTT. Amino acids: CASSSPGTSTDTQYF.

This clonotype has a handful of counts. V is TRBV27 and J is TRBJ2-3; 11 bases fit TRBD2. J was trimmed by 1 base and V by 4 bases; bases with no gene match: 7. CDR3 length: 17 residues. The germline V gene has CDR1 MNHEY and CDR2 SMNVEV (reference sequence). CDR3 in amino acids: CASSSITLAGGTDTQYF. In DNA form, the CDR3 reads TGTGCCAGCAGTTCCATAACACTAGCGGGGGGCACAGATACGCAGTATTTT.

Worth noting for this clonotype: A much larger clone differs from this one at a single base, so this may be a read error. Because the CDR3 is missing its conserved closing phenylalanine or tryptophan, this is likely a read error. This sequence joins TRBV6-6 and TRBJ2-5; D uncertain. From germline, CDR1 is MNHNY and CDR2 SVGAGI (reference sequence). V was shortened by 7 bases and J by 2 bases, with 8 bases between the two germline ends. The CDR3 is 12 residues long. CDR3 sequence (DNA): TGTGCCAGCACCCGATCGCAAGAGACCCAGTACTGC. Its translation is CASTRSQETQYC.

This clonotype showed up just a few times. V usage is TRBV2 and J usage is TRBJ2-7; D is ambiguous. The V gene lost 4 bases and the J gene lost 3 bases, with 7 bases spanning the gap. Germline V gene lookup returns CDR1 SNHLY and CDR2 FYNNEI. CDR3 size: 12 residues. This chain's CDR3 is CASSVPIYEQYF. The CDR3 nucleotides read TGTGCCAGCAGTGTCCCCATCTACGAGCAGTACTTC.

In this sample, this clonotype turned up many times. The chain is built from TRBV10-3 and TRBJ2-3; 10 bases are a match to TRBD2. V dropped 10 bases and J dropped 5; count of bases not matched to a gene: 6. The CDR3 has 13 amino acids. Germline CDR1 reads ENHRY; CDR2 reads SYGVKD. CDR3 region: CASSGGAIDTQYF. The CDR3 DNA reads TGTGCCAGCAGCGGGGGGGCCATAGATACGCAGTATTTT.

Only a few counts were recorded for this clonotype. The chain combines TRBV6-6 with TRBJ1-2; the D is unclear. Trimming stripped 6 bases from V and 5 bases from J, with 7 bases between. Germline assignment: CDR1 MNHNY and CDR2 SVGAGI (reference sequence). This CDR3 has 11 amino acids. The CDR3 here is CASRRVYGYTF. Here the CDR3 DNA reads TGTGCCAGCAGAAGGGTTTATGGCTACACCTTC.

The chain's CDR3 is CASSLTGIELFF. In DNA form, the CDR3 reads TGTGCCAGCAGCTTAACAGGGATTGAACTGTTTTTT. The chain joins TRBV7-9 to TRBJ1-4; perhaps TRBD1 as D (6 bases). Trimming left V 2 bases short and J 12 bases short, with 10 bases between. In germline, CDR1 is SEHNR, CDR2 FQNEAQ (reference sequence). This CDR3 is built from 12 residues.

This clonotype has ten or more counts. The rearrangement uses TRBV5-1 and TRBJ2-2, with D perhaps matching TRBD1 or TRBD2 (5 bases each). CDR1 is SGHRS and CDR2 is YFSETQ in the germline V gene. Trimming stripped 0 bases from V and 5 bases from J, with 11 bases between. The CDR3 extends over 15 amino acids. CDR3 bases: TGCGCCAGCAGCTTGGCTACTTGGGGGACCGGGGAGCTGTTTTTT. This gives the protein CASSLATWGTGELFF.

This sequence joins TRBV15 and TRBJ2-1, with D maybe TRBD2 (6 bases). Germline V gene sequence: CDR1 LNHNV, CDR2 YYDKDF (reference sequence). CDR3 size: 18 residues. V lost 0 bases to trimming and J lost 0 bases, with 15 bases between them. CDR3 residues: CATSRDRLRGSSYNEQFF. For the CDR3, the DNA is TGTGCCACCAGCAGAGATCGATTGCGGGGCAGCTCCTACAATGAGCAGTTCTTC.

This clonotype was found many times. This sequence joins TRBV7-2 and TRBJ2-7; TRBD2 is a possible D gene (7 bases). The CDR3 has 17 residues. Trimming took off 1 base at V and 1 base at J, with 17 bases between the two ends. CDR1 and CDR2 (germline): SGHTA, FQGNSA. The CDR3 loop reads CASSLVVGGAQSYEQYF. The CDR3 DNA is TGTGCCAGCAGCTTAGTTGTTGGGGGGGCCCAGTCCTACGAGCAGTACTTC.

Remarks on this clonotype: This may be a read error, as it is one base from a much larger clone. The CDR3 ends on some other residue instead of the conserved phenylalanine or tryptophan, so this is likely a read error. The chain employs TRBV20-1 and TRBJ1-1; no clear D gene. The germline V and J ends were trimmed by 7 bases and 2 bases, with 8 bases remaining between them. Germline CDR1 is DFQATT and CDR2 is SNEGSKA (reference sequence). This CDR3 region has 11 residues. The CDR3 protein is CSVVDNTEAFY. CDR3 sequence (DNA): TGCAGTGTTGTTGACAACACTGAAGCTTTCTAT.

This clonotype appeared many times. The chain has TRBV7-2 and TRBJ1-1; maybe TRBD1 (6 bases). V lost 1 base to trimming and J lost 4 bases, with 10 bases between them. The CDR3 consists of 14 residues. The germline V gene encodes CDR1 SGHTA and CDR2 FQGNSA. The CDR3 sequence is CASSLVGGGTEAFF. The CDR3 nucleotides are TGTGCCAGCAGCTTAGTGGGGGGCGGCACTGAAGCTTTCTTT.

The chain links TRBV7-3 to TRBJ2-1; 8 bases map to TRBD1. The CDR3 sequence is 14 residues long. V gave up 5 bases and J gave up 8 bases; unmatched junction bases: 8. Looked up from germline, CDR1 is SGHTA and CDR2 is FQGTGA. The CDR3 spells CASSPWTGMHEQFF. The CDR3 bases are TGTGCCAGCAGCCCCTGGACAGGGATGCATGAGCAGTTCTTC.

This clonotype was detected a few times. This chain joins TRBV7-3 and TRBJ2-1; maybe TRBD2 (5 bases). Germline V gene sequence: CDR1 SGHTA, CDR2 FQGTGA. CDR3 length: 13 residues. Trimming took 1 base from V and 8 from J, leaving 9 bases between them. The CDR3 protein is CASSLIAEDEQFF. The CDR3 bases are TGTGCCAGCAGCTTAATCGCGGAGGATGAGCAGTTCTTC. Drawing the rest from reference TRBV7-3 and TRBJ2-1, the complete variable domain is GAGVSQTPSNKVTEKGKYVELRCDPISGHTALYWYRQSLGQGPEFLIYFQGTGAADDSGLPNDRFFAVRPEGSVSTLKIQRTERGDSAVYLCASSLIAEDEQFFGPGTRLTVL.

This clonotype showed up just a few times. The CDR3 DNA reads as TGCAGCGTAAAAGAGGTCGGGGGGTTGGAGACCCAGTACTTC. Its translation: CSVKEVGGLETQYF. The rearrangement uses TRBV29-1 and TRBJ2-5; 7 bases fit TRBD2. The germline V gene encodes CDR1 SQVTM and CDR2 ANQGSEA. The J segment lost 5 bases and the V segment lost 6 bases, leaving 12 bases of the junction unmatched. The CDR3 length is 14 residues. The full variable domain, its missing parts supplied by reference TRBV29-1 and TRBJ2-5, is SAVISQKPSRDICQRGTSLTIQCQVDSQVTMMFWYRQQPGQSLTLIATANQGSEATYESGFVIDKFPISRPNLTFSTLTVSNMSPEDSSIYLCSVKEVGGLETQYFGPGTRLLVL.

CDR3 sequence reads: CASSLGAARQYEQYF. CDR3 DNA: TGTGCCAGCAGCCTGGGGGCAGCTAGACAGTACGAGCAGTACTTC. The chain is built from TRBV3-1 and TRBJ2-7; TRBD1 might be the D (6 bases). CDR1 is LGHDT, CDR2 YNNKEL, per germline (reference sequence). Trimming removed 4 bases at V and 4 bases at J, with 17 bases between. The length of the CDR3 is 15 residues.

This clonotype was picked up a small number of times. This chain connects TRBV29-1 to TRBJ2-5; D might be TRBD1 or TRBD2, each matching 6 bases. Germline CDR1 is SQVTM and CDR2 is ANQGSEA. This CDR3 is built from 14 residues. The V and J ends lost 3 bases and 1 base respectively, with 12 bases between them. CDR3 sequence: CSVEASGAQETQYF. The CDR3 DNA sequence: TGCAGCGTTGAGGCATCGGGGGCCCAAGAGACCCAGTACTTC. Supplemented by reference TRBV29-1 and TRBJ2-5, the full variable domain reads SAVISQKPSRDICQRGTSLTIQCQVDSQVTMMFWYRQQPGQSLTLIATANQGSEATYESGFVIDKFPISRPNLTFSTLTVSNMSPEDSSIYLCSVEASGAQETQYFGPGTRLLVL.

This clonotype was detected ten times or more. CDR3 sequence: CSVGSDSGNTIYF. CDR3 coding DNA: TGCAGCGTTGGATCCGACTCTGGAAACACCATATATTTT. The J gene is TRBJ1-3, the V gene TRBV29-1; the D is unclear. Germline V gene lookup returns CDR1 SQVTM and CDR2 ANQGSEA. V was pared by 4 bases and J by 0 bases, with 7 bases between. The CDR3 runs to 13 residues.

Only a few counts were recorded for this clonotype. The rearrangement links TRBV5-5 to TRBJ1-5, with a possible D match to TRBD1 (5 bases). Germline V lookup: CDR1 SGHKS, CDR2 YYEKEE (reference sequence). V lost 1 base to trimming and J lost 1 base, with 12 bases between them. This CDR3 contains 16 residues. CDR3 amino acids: CASSLRGVLSNQPQHF. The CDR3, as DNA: TGTGCCAGCAGCTTGCGGGGGGTCCTCAGCAATCAGCCCCAGCATTTT. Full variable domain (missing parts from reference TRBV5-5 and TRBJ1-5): DAGVTQSPTHLIKTRGQQVTLRCSPISGHKSVSWYQQVLGQGPQFIFQYYEKEERGRGNFPDRFSARQFPNYSSELNVNALLLGDSALYLCASSLRGVLSNQPQHFGDGTRLSIL.

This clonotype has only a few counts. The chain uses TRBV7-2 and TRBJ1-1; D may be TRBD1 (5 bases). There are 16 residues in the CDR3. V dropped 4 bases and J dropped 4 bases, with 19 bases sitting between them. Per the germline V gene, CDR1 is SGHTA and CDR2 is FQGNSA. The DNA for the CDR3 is TGTGCCAGCAGCTCGCAGGGTGTCGGGGCGGGCACTGAAGCTTTCTTT. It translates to CASSSQGVGAGTEAFF.